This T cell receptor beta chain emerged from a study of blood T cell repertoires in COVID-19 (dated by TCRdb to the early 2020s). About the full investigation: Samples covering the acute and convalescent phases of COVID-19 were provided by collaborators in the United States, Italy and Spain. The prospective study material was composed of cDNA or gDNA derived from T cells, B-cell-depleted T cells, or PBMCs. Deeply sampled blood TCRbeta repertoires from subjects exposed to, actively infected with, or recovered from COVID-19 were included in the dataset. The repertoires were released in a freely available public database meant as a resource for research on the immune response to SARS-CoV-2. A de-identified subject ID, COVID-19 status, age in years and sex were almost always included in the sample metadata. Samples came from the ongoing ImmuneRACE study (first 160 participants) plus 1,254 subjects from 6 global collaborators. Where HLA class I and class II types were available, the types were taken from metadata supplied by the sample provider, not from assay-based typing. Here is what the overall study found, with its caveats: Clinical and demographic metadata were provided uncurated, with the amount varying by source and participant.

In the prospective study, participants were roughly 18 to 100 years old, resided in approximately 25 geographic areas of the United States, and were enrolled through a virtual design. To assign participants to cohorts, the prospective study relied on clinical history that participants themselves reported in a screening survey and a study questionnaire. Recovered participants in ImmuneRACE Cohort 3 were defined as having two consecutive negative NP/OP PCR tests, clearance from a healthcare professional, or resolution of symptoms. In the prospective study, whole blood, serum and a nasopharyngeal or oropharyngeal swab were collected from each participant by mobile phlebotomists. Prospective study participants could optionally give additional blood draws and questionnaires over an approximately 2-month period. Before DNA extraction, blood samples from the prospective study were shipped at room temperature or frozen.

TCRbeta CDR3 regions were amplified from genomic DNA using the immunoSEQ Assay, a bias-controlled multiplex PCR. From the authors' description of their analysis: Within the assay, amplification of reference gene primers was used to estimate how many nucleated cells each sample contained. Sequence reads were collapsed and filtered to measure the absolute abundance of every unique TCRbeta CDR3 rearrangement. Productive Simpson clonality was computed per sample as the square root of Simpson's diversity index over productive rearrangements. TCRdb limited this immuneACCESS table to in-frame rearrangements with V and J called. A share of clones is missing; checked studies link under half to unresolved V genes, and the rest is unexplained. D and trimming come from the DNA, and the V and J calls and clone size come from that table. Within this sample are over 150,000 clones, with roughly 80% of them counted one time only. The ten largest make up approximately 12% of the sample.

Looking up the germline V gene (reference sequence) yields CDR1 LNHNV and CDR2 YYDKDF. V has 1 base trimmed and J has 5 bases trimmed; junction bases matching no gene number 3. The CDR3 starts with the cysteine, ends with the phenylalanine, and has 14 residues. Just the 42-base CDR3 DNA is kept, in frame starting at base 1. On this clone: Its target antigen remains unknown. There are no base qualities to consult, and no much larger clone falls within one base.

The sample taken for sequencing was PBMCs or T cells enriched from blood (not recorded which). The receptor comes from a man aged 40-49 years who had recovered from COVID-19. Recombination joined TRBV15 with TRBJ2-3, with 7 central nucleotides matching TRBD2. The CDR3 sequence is CATSRGLAGDTQYF. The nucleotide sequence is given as TGTGCCACCAGCAGAGGACTAGCCGGAGATACGCAGTATTTT.